This T cell receptor (beta chain) was documented in a study of identical twins. Study-wide points: While abundant cord blood beta clonotypes carried fewer insertions, memory repertoires showed no such pattern. Model-predicted out-of-frame TCR alpha sharing fell below observed values in monozygotic twins.

One entry per CDR3 protein, called by TCRdb with MiXCR from the 5' RACE reads. The data hold fewer than 650,000 distinct CDR3 sequences, with just under 10% observed a single time. A remark on this clonotype: What it binds is not known.

Healthy Caucasians alone served as donors. In germline, CDR1 is SQVTM, CDR2 ANQGSEA. The CDR3 runs 15 residues. V dropped 7 bases and J dropped 1; count of bases not matched to a gene: 11. This sample was also put to use in a study of yellow fever vaccine responses in identical twins. That work contributes: Twins reportedly mounted vaccine T cell responses that seemed partly convergent, partly personalized.

Sequencing was carried out using PBMCs. The chain employs TRBV29-1 and TRBJ2-7, with 9 positions matching TRBD2. This sequence was found in a woman under 30 in good health. CDR3 protein: CSARKGLAGSYEQYF. CDR3 sequence (DNA): TGCAGCGCAAGGAAGGGACTAGCCGGATCCTACGAGCAGTACTTC.